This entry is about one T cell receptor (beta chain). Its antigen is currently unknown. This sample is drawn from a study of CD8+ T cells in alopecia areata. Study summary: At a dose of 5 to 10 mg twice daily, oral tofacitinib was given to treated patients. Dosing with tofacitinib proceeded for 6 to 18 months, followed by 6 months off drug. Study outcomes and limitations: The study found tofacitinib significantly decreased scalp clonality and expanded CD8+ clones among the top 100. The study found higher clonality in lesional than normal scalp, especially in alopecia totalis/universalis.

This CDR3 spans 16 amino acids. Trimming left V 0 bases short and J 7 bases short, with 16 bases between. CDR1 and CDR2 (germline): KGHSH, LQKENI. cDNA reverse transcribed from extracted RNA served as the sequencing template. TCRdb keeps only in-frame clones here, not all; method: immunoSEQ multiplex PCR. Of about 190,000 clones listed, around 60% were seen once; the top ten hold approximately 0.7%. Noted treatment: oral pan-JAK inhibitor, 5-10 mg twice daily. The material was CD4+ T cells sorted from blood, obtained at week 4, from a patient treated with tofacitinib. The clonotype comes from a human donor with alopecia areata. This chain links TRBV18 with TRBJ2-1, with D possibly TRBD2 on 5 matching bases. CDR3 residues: CASSPPSGNSRNEQFF. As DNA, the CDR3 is TGTGCCAGCTCACCACCATCCGGGAACTCCCGGAATGAGCAGTTCTTC.